Listed below are T cell receptor beta chains from one sample, sequenced in a study of T cells in Graves' hyperthyroidism and ophthalmopathy. TCRdb re-called the multiplex PCR reads with MiXCR, one entry per CDR3 protein. The data contain fewer than 700,000 distinct CDR3 sequences, around 16% of them singletons. The specimen was blood. The receptors were sampled from a woman in her twenties or thirties with Graves' hyperthyroidism. The CDR3 runs from the conserved cysteine through the conserved F or W. The D gene is left open where the match is weak. Clone size is shown for a subset of rows, as once, few, many or a class of expanded clone.

J gene: TRBJ2-7; V gene: TRBV5-1; clone size: NA; D gene: NA; CDR3 protein: CASSLEAANPYEQYF; CDR3 DNA: TGCGCCAGCAGCTTGGAGGCAGCAAACCCTTACGAGCAGTACTTC
J gene: TRBJ1-1; V gene: TRBV2; clone size: few; D gene: TRBD1; CDR3 protein: CASSERGRGTEAFF; CDR3 DNA: TGTGCCAGCAGTGAAAGGGGGCGAGGGACTGAAGCTTTCTTT
J gene: TRBJ2-3; V gene: TRBV2; clone size: many; D gene: TRBD2; CDR3 protein: CASHREVTSTDTQYF; CDR3 DNA: TGTGCCAGCCATCGGGAGGTAACTAGCACAGATACGCAGTATTTT
J gene: TRBJ2-2; V gene: TRBV7-2; clone size: many; D gene: NA; CDR3 protein: CASSYDRDHTGELFF; CDR3 DNA: TGTGCCAGCAGCTACGACAGAGATCACACCGGGGAGCTGTTTTTT
J gene: TRBJ2-7; V gene: TRBV7-2; clone size: many; D gene: TRBD2; CDR3 protein: CASNLAGPYEQYF; CDR3 DNA: TGTGCCAGCAATCTAGCGGGGCCCTACGAGCAGTACTTC
J gene: TRBJ2-4; V gene: TRBV7-2; clone size: few; D gene: NA; CDR3 protein: CASSLVAAGEAKNIQYF; CDR3 DNA: TGTGCCAGCAGCTTAGTGGCGGCAGGGGAAGCCAAAAACATTCAGTACTTC
J gene: TRBJ2-1; V gene: TRBV20-1; clone size: many; D gene: NA; CDR3 protein: CSGRQFSYNEQFF; CDR3 DNA: TGCAGTGGCCGACAGTTCTCCTACAATGAGCAGTTCTTC
J gene: TRBJ1-5; V gene: TRBV19; clone size: few; D gene: NA; CDR3 protein: CASSEQAGGQPQHF; CDR3 DNA: TGTGCCAGTAGTGAGCAGGCAGGCGGTCAGCCCCAGCATTTT
J gene: TRBJ2-5; V gene: TRBV20-1; clone size: NA; D gene: NA; CDR3 protein: CSRSGVYAGETQYF; CDR3 DNA: TGCAGTCGTTCCGGGGTATACGCGGGGGAGACCCAGTACTTC
J gene: TRBJ2-7; V gene: TRBV2; clone size: many; D gene: NA; CDR3 protein: CASSPRQGGSYEQYF; CDR3 DNA: TGTGCCAGCAGTCCCAGGCAGGGCGGATCCTACGAGCAGTACTTC
J gene: TRBJ2-4; V gene: TRBV6-1; clone size: few; D gene: NA; CDR3 protein: CASSYIFPRVAKNIQYF; CDR3 DNA: TGTGCCAGCAGTTATATCTTTCCTCGGGTGGCCAAAAACATTCAGTACTTC
J gene: TRBJ2-1; V gene: TRBV5-1; clone size: NA; D gene: TRBD2; CDR3 protein: CASTLMSTSGIDNEQFF; CDR3 DNA: TGCGCCAGCACGCTTATGTCGACTAGCGGGATCGACAATGAGCAGTTCTTC
J gene: TRBJ2-4; V gene: TRBV3-1; clone size: many; D gene: NA; CDR3 protein: CASSPRGAGAAKNIQYF; CDR3 DNA: TGTGCCAGCAGCCCGAGGGGGGCAGGGGCGGCCAAAAACATTCAGTACTTC
J gene: TRBJ1-1; V gene: TRBV28; clone size: NA; D gene: TRBD1; CDR3 protein: CASSRDRVTTEAFF; CDR3 DNA: TGTGCCAGCAGCCGAGACAGGGTCACGACTGAAGCTTTCTTT
J gene: TRBJ1-3; V gene: TRBV10-3; clone size: once; D gene: NA; CDR3 protein: CAICESITGTSGNTIYF; CDR3 DNA: TGTGCCATCTGTGAGTCGATTACGGGCACCTCTGGAAACACCATATATTTT
J gene: TRBJ1-5; V gene: TRBV7-9; clone size: many; D gene: NA; CDR3 protein: CASSLEGWDGNQPQHF; CDR3 DNA: TGTGCCAGCAGCTTAGAAGGTTGGGACGGCAATCAGCCCCAGCATTTT
J gene: TRBJ2-3; V gene: TRBV27; clone size: NA; D gene: TRBD2; CDR3 protein: CASSLNVAGPTDTQYF; CDR3 DNA: TGTGCCAGCAGTTTAAACGTAGCGGGCCCCACAGATACGCAGTATTTT
J gene: TRBJ2-7; V gene: TRBV7-9; clone size: many; D gene: TRBD1; CDR3 protein: CASSLGETGISEQYF; CDR3 DNA: TGTGCCAGCAGCTTAGGTGAGACAGGGATCAGCGAGCAGTACTTC
J gene: TRBJ2-7; V gene: TRBV28; clone size: NA; D gene: TRBD1; CDR3 protein: CASSLQTGQRSSYEQYF; CDR3 DNA: TGTGCCAGCAGTTTGCAGACGGGACAGAGAAGCTCCTACGAGCAGTACTTC
J gene: TRBJ2-3; V gene: TRBV9; clone size: NA; D gene: TRBD2; CDR3 protein: CASSTSVVAGGGTDTQYF; CDR3 DNA: TGTGCCAGCAGCACGAGCGTGGTAGCGGGAGGGGGAACAGATACGCAGTATTTT
J gene: TRBJ2-5; V gene: TRBV7-9; clone size: NA; D gene: TRBD2; CDR3 protein: CASSITGRQETQYF; CDR3 DNA: TGTGCCAGCAGCATTACCGGGAGGCAAGAGACCCAGTACTTC
J gene: TRBJ2-7; V gene: TRBV20-1; clone size: many; D gene: NA; CDR3 protein: CSARYGYEQYF; CDR3 DNA: TGCAGTGCTAGATACGGCTACGAGCAGTACTTC
J gene: TRBJ1-1; V gene: TRBV9; clone size: few; D gene: NA; CDR3 protein: CASSTRERTADTEAFF; CDR3 DNA: TGTGCCAGCAGCACGAGGGAGAGAACGGCGGACACTGAAGCTTTCTTT
J gene: TRBJ2-7; V gene: TRBV18; clone size: many; D gene: NA; CDR3 protein: CASSPSWAYEQYF; CDR3 DNA: TGTGCCAGCAGTCCCTCTTGGGCCTACGAGCAGTACTTC
J gene: TRBJ2-3; V gene: TRBV12-3/TRBV12-4; clone size: NA; D gene: NA; CDR3 protein: CAITGVNTDTQYF; CDR3 DNA: TGTGCCATTACGGGAGTTAACACAGATACGCAGTATTTT
J gene: TRBJ2-7; V gene: TRBV2; clone size: many; D gene: TRBD2; CDR3 protein: CASSDRGLAGEGDEQYF; CDR3 DNA: TGTGCCAGCAGTGACCGGGGACTAGCGGGAGAAGGCGACGAGCAGTACTTC
J gene: TRBJ2-1; V gene: TRBV28; clone size: many; D gene: TRBD2; CDR3 protein: CASSSGTSGRNEQFF; CDR3 DNA: TGTGCCAGCAGTTCTGGGACTAGCGGGAGGAATGAGCAGTTCTTC
J gene: TRBJ2-3; V gene: TRBV28; clone size: many; D gene: NA; CDR3 protein: CASSSYPDTQYF; CDR3 DNA: TGTGCCAGCAGTTCCTACCCCGATACGCAGTATTTT
J gene: TRBJ1-1; V gene: TRBV13; clone size: many; D gene: NA; CDR3 protein: CASTGGRGTEAFF; CDR3 DNA: TGTGCCAGCACGGGAGGGCGTGGCACTGAAGCTTTCTTT
J gene: TRBJ1-1; V gene: TRBV7-9; clone size: few; D gene: NA; CDR3 protein: CASSDNGRYNTEAFF; CDR3 DNA: TGTGCCAGCAGTGATAATGGGAGGTACAACACTGAAGCTTTCTTT
J gene: TRBJ1-1; V gene: TRBV20-1; clone size: NA; D gene: NA; CDR3 protein: CSARDRERVGTEAFF; CDR3 DNA: TGCAGTGCTAGAGACAGGGAGCGAGTGGGTACTGAAGCTTTCTTT
J gene: TRBJ2-6; V gene: TRBV27; clone size: few; D gene: NA; CDR3 protein: CASSWGPDSGANVLTF; CDR3 DNA: TGTGCCAGCAGTTGGGGACCGGACTCTGGGGCCAACGTCCTGACTTTC
J gene: TRBJ1-2; V gene: TRBV5-1; clone size: NA; D gene: NA; CDR3 protein: CASSFGRAGKGYGYTF; CDR3 DNA: TGCGCCAGCAGCTTCGGACGGGCGGGGAAGGGCTATGGCTACACCTTC
J gene: TRBJ2-7; V gene: TRBV18; clone size: many; D gene: NA; CDR3 protein: CASSPRGGPYEQYF; CDR3 DNA: TGTGCCAGCTCACCTAGGGGCGGTCCCTACGAGCAGTACTTC
J gene: TRBJ1-4; V gene: TRBV3-1; clone size: NA; D gene: NA; CDR3 protein: CASSRGNEKLFF; CDR3 DNA: TGTGCCAGCAGTAGGGGGAATGAAAAACTGTTTTTT
J gene: TRBJ1-1; V gene: TRBV28; clone size: NA; D gene: NA; CDR3 protein: CASSVLQGRFEAFF; CDR3 DNA: TGTGCCAGCAGTGTATTACAGGGACGGTTTGAAGCTTTCTTT
J gene: TRBJ2-5; V gene: TRBV20-1; clone size: many; D gene: NA; CDR3 protein: CSASAGVLETQYF; CDR3 DNA: TGCAGTGCTTCCGCAGGGGTTTTAGAGACCCAGTACTTC
J gene: TRBJ2-2; V gene: TRBV29-1; clone size: NA; D gene: NA; CDR3 protein: CSVAARVGELFF; CDR3 DNA: TGCAGCGTGGCGGCGCGGGTCGGGGAGCTGTTTTTT
J gene: TRBJ2-1; V gene: TRBV3-1; clone size: many; D gene: TRBD2; CDR3 protein: CASSQDFLAANEQFF; CDR3 DNA: TGTGCCAGCAGCCAAGATTTCCTAGCGGCAAATGAGCAGTTCTTC
J gene: TRBJ2-2; V gene: TRBV4-1; clone size: few; D gene: NA; CDR3 protein: CASSPTAGTGELFF; CDR3 DNA: TGCGCCAGCAGCCCGACAGCTGGGACCGGGGAGCTGTTTTTT
J gene: TRBJ2-5; V gene: TRBV20-1; clone size: many; D gene: TRBD2; CDR3 protein: CSARDGGRGDQETQYF; CDR3 DNA: TGCAGTGCTAGAGATGGCGGGAGGGGCGATCAAGAGACCCAGTACTTC
J gene: TRBJ2-5; V gene: TRBV15; clone size: NA; D gene: NA; CDR3 protein: CATSSPTIGEETQYF; CDR3 DNA: TGTGCCACCAGCAGCCCGACTATCGGGGAAGAGACCCAGTACTTC
J gene: TRBJ1-6; V gene: TRBV27; clone size: NA; D gene: TRBD1; CDR3 protein: CASGDRGSPLHF; CDR3 DNA: TGTGCCAGCGGGGACAGGGGCTCACCCCTCCACTTT
J gene: TRBJ1-2; V gene: TRBV5-1; clone size: many; D gene: NA; CDR3 protein: CASSGRDRRYGYTF; CDR3 DNA: TGCGCCAGCAGCGGCCGGGACCGGCGCTATGGCTACACCTTC
J gene: TRBJ2-1; V gene: TRBV11-2; clone size: many; D gene: NA; CDR3 protein: CASSINRKRSNEQFF; CDR3 DNA: TGTGCCAGCAGCATAAACAGGAAACGGTCCAATGAGCAGTTCTTC